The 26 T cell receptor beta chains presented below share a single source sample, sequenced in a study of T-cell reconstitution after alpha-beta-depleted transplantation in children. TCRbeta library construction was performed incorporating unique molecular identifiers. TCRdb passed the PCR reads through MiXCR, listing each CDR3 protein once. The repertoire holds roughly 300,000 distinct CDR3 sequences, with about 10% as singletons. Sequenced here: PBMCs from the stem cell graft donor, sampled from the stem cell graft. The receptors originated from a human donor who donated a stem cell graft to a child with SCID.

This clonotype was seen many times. CDR3 DNA sequence: TGTGCCAGCAGCAAATTCGGGGTTAGGACTGAAGCTTTCTTT. Translating it yields CASSKFGVRTEAFF. The chain carries TRBV21-1 and TRBJ1-1. TRBV21-1 constitutes a pseudogene. The CDR3 is made up of 14 amino acids.

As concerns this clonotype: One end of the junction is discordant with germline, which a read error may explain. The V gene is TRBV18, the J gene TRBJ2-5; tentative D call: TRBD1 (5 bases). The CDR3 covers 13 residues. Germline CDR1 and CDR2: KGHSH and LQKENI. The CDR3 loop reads CASSPTVRETKYF. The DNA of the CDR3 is TGTGCCAGCTCACCGACAGTGCGAGAGACCAAGTACTTC.

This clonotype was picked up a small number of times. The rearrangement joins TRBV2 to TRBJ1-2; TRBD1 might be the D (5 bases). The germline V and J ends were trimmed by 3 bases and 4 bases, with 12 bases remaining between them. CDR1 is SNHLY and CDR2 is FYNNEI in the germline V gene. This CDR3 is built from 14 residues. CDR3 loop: CASSEAGMRYGYTF. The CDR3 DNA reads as TGTGCCAGCAGTGAGGCAGGGATGCGCTATGGCTACACCTTC.

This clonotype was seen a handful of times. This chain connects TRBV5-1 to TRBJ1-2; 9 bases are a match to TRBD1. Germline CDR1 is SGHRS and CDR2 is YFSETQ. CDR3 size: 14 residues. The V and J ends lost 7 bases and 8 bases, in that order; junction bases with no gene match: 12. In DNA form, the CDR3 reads TGCGCCAGCGGAACAGGGGGCCCGGTCGTGGGCTACACCTTC. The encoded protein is CASGTGGPVVGYTF.

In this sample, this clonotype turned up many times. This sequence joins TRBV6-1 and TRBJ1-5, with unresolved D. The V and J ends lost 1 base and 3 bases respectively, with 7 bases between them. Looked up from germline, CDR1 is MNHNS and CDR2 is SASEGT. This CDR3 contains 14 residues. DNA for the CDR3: TGTGCCAGCAGTGAAGAGCCAGTCAATCAGCCCCAGCATTTT. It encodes CASSEEPVNQPQHF.

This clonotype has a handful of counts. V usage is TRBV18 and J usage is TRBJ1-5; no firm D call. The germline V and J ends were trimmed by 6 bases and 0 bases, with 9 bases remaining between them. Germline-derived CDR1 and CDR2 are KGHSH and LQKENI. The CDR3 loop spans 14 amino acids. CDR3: CASSRRNSNQPQHF. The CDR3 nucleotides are TGTGCCAGCTCTCGTAGAAATAGCAATCAGCCCCAGCATTTT.

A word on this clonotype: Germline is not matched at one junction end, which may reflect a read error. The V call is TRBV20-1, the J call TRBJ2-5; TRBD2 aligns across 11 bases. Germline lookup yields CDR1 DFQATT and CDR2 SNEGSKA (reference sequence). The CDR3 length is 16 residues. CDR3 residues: CCATPRLAGIQETQYF. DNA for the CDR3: TGCTGTGCTACCCCCCGACTAGCGGGGATCCAAGAGACCCAGTACTTC.

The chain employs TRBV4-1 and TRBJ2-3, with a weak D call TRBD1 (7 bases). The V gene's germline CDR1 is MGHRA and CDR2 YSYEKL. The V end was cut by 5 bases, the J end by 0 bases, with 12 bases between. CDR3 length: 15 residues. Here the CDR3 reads CASSSRDSSTDTQYF. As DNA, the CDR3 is TGCGCCAGCAGCTCGCGGGACAGTAGCACAGATACGCAGTATTTT.

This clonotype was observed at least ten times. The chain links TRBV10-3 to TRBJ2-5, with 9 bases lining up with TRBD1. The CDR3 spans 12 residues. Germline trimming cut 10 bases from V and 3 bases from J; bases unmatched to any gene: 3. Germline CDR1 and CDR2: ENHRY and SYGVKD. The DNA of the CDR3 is TGTGCCACCGGGGACAGGGAAGAGACCCAGTACTTC. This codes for CATGDREETQYF.

The CDR3 DNA follows: TGTGCCAGCAGCACCCCGGGACAGTCGGTTAGGTACTATGGCTACACCTTC. The encoded protein is CASSTPGQSVRYYGYTF. The rearrangement uses TRBV11-2 and TRBJ1-2; 7 bases line up with TRBD1. CDR3 length equals 17 residues. Per germline, CDR1 SGHAT and CDR2 FQNNGV. Losses at the gene ends were 5 bases for V and 3 bases for J; bases not matched to a gene: 15.

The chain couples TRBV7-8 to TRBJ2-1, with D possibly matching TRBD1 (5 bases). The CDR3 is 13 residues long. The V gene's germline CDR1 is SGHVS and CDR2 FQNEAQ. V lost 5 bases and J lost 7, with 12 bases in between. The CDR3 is CASSLGAWNEQFF. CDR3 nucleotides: TGTGCCAGCAGCCTAGGGGCCTGGAATGAGCAGTTCTTC.

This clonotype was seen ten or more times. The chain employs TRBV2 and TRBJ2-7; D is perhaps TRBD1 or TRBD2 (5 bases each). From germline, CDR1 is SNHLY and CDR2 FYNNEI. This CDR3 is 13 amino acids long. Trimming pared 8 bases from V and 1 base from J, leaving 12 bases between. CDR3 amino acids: CASVRDLSYEQYF. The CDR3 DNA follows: TGTGCCAGCGTTAGGGACCTATCCTACGAGCAGTACTTC. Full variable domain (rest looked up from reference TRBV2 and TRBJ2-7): EPEVTQTPSHQVTQMGQEVILRCVPISNHLYFYWYRQILGQKVEFLVSFYNNEISEKSEIFDDQFSVERPDGSNFTLKIRSTKLEDSAMYFCASVRDLSYEQYFGPGTRLTVT.

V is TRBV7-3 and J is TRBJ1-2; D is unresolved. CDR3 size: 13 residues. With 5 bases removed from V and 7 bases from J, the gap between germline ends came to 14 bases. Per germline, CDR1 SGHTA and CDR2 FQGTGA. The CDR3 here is CASSGAGDGGYTF. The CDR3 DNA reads TGTGCCAGCAGCGGAGCAGGTGATGGTGGCTACACCTTC.

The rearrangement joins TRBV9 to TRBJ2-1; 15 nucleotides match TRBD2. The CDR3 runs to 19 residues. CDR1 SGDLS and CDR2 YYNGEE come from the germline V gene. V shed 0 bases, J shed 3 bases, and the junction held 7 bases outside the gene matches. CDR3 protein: CASSVVGLAGGSYYNEQFF. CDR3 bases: TGTGCCAGCAGCGTAGTAGGACTAGCGGGGGGGTCTTACTACAATGAGCAGTTCTTC.

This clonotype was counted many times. This CDR3 reads CSASSPGFYGYTF. The CDR3 nucleotides read TGCAGTGCTAGTTCCCCGGGATTCTATGGCTACACCTTC. The rearrangement joins TRBV20-1 to TRBJ1-2; D remains unclear. Per the germline V gene, CDR1 is DFQATT and CDR2 is SNEGSKA (reference sequence). Deletions cut 3 bases from V and 4 bases from J, with 12 bases between. This CDR3 is built from 13 residues.

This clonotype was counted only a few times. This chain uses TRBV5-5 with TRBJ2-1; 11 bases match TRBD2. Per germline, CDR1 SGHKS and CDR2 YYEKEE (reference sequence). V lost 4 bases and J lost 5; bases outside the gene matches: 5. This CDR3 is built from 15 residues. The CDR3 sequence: CASSILAGVHNEQFF. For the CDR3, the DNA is TGTGCCAGCAGCATACTAGCGGGGGTCCACAATGAGCAGTTCTTC.

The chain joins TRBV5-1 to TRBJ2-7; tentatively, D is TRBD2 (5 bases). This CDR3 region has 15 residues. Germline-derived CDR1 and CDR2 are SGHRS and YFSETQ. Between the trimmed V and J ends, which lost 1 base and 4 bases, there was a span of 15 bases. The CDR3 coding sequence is TGCGCCAGCAGCTTGAGCGACTCGGGGTGGTACGAGCAGTACTTC. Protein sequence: CASSLSDSGWYEQYF.

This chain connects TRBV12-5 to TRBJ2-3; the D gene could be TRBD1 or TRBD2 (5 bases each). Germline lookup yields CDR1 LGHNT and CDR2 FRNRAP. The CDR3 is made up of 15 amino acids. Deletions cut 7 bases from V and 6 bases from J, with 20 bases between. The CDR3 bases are TGTGCTAGTGCCATTCACCGGGACCTCGCGGATACGCAGTATTTT. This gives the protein CASAIHRDLADTQYF.

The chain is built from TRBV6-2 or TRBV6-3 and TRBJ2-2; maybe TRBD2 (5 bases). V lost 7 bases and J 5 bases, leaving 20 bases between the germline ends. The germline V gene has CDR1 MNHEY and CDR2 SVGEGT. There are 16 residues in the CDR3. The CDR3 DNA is TGTGCCAGCATAAACTCCGGGATTTCGGGGACCGGGGAGCTGTTTTTT. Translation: CASINSGISGTGELFF.

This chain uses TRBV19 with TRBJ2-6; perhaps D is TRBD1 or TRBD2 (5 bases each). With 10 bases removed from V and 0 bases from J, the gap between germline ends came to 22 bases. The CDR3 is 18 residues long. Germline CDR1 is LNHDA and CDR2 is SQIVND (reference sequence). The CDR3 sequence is CATRGRTAAYSGANVLTF. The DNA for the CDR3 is TGTGCCACCCGGGGACGGACGGCCGCCTACTCTGGGGCCAACGTCCTGACTTTC.

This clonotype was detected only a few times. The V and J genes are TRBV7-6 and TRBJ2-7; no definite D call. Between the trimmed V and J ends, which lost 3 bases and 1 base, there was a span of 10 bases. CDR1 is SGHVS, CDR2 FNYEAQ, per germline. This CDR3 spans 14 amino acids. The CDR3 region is CASSFSGQSYEQYF. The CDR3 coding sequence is TGTGCCAGCAGCTTCTCCGGGCAGTCCTACGAGCAGTACTTC.

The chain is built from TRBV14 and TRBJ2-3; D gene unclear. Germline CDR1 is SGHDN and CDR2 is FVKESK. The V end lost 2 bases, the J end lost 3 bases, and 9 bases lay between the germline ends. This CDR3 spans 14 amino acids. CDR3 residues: CASSQLTETDTQYF. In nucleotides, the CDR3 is TGTGCCAGCAGCCAACTTACAGAGACAGATACGCAGTATTTT.

The CDR3 region has the DNA TGTGCCAGCCTTAGGGGGGGCGCTGGCAATCAGCCCCAGCATTTT. It is translated as CASLRGGAGNQPQHF. This chain joins TRBV12-3 or TRBV12-4 and TRBJ1-5; D perhaps matches TRBD1 (6 bases). V was shortened by 8 bases and J by 2 bases, with 16 bases between the two germline ends. This CDR3 comprises 15 residues.

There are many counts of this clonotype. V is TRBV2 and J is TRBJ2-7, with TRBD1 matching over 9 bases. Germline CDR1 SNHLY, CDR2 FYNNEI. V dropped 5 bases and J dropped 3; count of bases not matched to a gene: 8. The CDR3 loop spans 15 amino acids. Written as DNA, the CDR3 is TGTGCCAGCAGTCTAGTCCCGGGACAGGGCTACGAGCAGTACTTC. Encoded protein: CASSLVPGQGYEQYF.

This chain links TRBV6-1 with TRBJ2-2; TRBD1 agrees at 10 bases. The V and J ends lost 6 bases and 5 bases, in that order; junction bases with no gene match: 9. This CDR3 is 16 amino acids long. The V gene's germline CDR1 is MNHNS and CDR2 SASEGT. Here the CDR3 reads CASSPAGTGDTGELFF. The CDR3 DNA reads TGTGCCAGCAGCCCGGCCGGGACAGGGGATACCGGGGAGCTGTTTTTT.

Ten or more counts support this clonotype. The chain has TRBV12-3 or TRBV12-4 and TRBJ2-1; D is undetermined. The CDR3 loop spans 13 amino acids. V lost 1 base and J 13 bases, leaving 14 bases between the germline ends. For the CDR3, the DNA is TGTGCCAGCAGTTTAGATCTCGCAATCCCTCAGTTCTTC. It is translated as CASSLDLAIPQFF.